This T cell receptor (beta chain) was found in a study of response to subunit inactivated influenza vaccine. The CDR3 has 21 residues. About this clonotype itself: Its antigen is undetermined.

Findings and caveats of the study: Only a handful of new T cells, the authors suggested, are recruited with each seasonal influenza vaccination.

TCRdb called the RT-PCR reads again in MiXCR, with one record for every CDR3 protein. Of roughly 710,000 distinct CDR3 sequences listed, 14% are singletons. The sequencing here drew on PBMCs from blood, taken roughly 15 days before vaccination. This chain connects TRBV21-1 to TRBJ2-2; the D call of TRBD1 is as the table states it, not checked on the DNA. TRBV21-1 is marked as a pseudogene. The receptor was derived from a man in his forties or fifties who received an inactivated influenza vaccine. Written as DNA, the CDR3 is TGTGCCAGCAGCAAAGCGTCGGGCGACAGAGGCCAACTTGGGAACACCGGGGAGCTGTTTTTT. Translating it yields CASSKASGDRGQLGNTGELFF.